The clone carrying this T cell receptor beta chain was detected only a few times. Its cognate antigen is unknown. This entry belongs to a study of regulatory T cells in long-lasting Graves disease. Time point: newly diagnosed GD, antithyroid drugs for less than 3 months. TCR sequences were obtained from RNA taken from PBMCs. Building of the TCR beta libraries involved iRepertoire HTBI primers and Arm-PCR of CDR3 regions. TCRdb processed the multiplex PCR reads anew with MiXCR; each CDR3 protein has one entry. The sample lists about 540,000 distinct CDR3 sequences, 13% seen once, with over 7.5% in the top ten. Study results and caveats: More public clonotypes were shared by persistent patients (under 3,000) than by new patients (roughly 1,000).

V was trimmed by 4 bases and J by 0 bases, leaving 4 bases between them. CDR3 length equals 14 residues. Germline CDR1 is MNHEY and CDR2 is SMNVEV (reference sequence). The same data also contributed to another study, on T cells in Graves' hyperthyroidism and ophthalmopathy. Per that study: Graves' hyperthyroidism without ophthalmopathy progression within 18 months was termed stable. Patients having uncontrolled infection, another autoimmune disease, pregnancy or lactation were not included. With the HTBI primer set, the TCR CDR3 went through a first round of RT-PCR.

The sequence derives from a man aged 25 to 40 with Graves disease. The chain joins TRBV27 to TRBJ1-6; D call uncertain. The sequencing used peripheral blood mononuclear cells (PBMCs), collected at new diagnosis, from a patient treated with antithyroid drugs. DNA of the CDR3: TGTGCCAGCAGTTGGAGCTCCTATAATTCACCCCTCCACTTT. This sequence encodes CASSWSSYNSPLHF.